This T cell receptor beta chain was observed in a study of T cell changes during pregnancy in multiple sclerosis. Measured with immunoSEQ multiplex PCR; TCRdb has only the in-frame clones, and not every one. Seen here are approximately 25,000 clones, more than 75% observed once, and the top ten hold about 0.7%. This clone was seen a single time. The CDR3 sequence is 18 residues long. The V and J ends lost 4 bases and 2 bases, in that order; junction bases with no gene match: 9. Germline CDR1 SGDLS, CDR2 YYNGEE. This chain joins TRBV9 and TRBJ2-6, with 10 bases matching TRBD1. The sequencing used CD4+ T cells from peripheral blood mononuclear cells, collected in the first trimester of pregnancy. The TCR sequence derives from a female donor in good health, enrolled as a control in a pregnancy study. CDR3 region: CASSSEGQGNPGANVLTF. In DNA form, the CDR3 reads TGTGCCAGCAGCTCAGAGGGACAGGGGAACCCTGGGGCCAACGTCCTGACTTTC.